Below are 2 T cell receptor beta chains sequenced from a single sample in a study of control samples from healthy donors and cancer patients. Only in-frame clones appear in the TCRdb table, and some are missing; sequencing was by immunoSEQ multiplex PCR. This sample has about 98,000 clones, with roughly 82% found just once. Sequencing was carried out using blood. The receptor source for this set is a man in his 60s in good health.

The chain combines TRBV11-3 with TRBJ2-7, with TRBD1 as a possible D gene (6 bases). V lost 8 bases and J lost 0, with 14 bases in between. The CDR3 runs 14 residues. The germline V gene encodes CDR1 SGHNT and CDR2 YENEEA. CDR3 protein: CASSRGEGSYEQYF. The CDR3 bases are TGTGCCAGCTCCAGGGGTGAAGGCTCCTACGAGCAGTACTTC.

The V gene is TRBV11-2, the J gene TRBJ2-5; either TRBD1 or TRBD2 may supply D (5 bases each). Germline CDR1 is SGHAT and CDR2 is FQNNGV. This CDR3 contains 13 residues. Trimming left V 0 bases short and J 7 bases short, with 9 bases between. The chain's CDR3 is CASSLEGPGTQYF. The CDR3 DNA reads as TGTGCCAGCAGCTTAGAGGGACCAGGGACCCAGTACTTC.